The sequence of this T cell receptor beta chain was determined in a study of CD8 T cells in Susac syndrome. Germline values: CDR1 SGHRS, CDR2 YFSETQ. The CDR3 runs 19 residues. V was trimmed by 3 bases and J by 7 bases, leaving 29 bases between them. Sequencing targeted TCR beta in T cells from blood (CD8+ and CD4+). Purification of the CD8+ and CD4+ T cells relied on negative isolation, and TEMRA cells underwent FACS enrichment. Random hexamers were used to reverse transcribe an amount of about 0.45 to 1 ug RNA. immunoSEQ multiplex PCR amplified TCR beta CDR3 across 54 Vbeta, 13 Jbeta. TCRdb fed the immunoSEQ multiplex PCR reads into MiXCR, producing one record per CDR3 protein. The sample lists 110,000 or so distinct CDR3 sequences, 90% to 98% seen once, with approximately 0.093% in the top ten.

The chain recombines TRBV5-1 with TRBJ2-1; perhaps D is TRBD1 or TRBD2 (6 bases each). The source of this sequence is a human donor in good health. The sample consisted of CD4+ T cells from PBMCs. In DNA form, the CDR3 reads TGCGCCAGCAGCTCCATGGGACCCCCACTAGGGGGAGGACAGAATGAGCAGTTCTTC. It yields the protein CASSSMGPPLGGGQNEQFF.